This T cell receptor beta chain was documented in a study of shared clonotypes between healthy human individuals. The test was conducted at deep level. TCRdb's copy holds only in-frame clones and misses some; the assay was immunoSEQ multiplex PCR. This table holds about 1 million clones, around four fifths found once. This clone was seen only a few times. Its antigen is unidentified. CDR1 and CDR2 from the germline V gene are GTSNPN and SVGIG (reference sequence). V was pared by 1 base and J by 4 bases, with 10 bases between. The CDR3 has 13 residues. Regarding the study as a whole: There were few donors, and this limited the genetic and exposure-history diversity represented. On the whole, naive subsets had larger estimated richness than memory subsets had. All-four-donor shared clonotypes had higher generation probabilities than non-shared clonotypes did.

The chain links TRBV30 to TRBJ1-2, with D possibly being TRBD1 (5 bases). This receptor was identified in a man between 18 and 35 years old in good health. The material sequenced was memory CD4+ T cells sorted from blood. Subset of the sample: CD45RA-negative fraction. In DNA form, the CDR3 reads TGTGCCTGGAGTGCACAGGCGTCCTATGGCTACACCTTC. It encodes CAWSAQASYGYTF.